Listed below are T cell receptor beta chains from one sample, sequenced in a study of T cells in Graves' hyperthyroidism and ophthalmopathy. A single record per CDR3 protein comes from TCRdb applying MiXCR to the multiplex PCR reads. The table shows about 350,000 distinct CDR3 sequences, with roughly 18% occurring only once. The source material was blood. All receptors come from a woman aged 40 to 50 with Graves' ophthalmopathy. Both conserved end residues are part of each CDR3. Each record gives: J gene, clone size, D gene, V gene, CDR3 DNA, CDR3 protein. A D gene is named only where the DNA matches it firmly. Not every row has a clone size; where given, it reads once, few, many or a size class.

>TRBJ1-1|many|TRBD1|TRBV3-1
TGTGCCAGCAGCCACAGGACAGGGAACACTGAAGCTTTCTTT
CASSHRTGNTEAFF
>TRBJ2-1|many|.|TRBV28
TGTGCCAGCAGTCCTATCCGGGGTTACAATGAGCAGTTCTTC
CASSPIRGYNEQFF
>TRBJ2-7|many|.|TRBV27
TGTGCCAGCAGTTCCAGACTAAACTACTACGAGCAGTACTTC
CASSSRLNYYEQYF
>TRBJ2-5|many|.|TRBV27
TGTGCCAGCAGTCCCCTTGACGGGACGGAGACCCAGTACTTC
CASSPLDGTETQYF
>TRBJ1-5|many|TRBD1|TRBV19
TGTGCCAGTAGTAGGGCCTCCGGGGACAGGGGTCAGCCCCAGCATTTT
CASSRASGDRGQPQHF
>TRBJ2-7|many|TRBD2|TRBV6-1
TGTGCCAGCAGCAGACTAGCGGGAACCTACGAGCAGTACTTC
CASSRLAGTYEQYF
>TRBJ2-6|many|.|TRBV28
TGTGCCAGCAGTTTCACTCAGGGTTCCCCTGGGGCCAACGTCCGGACTTTC
CASSFTQGSPGANVRTF
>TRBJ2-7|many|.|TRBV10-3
TGTGCCATCAGTGAAGGGGGGGCAGGCTACGAGCAGTACTTC
CAISEGGAGYEQYF
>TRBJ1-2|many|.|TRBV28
TGTGCCAGCATCGGCAGGGCCTCCTATGGCTACACCTTC
CASIGRASYGYTF
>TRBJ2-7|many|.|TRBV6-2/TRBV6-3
TGTGCCAGCAGTTACCTTGGGGGGAGCTACGAGCAGTACTTC
CASSYLGGSYEQYF
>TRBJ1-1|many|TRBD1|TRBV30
TGTGCCTGGAGTCAGCCGACAGGGCTGAACACTGAAGCTTTCTTT
CAWSQPTGLNTEAFF
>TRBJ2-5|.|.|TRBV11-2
TGTGCCAGCAGGTTAGGCGGCCTGAAAGAGACACAGTACTTC
CASRLGGLKETQYF
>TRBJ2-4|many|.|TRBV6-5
TGTGCCAGCAGGCCCCCAGGGTCAGCACCAAAAAACATTCAGTACTTC
CASRPPGSAPKNIQYF
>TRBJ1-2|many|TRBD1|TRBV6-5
TGTGCCAGCAGCACGGTAGGGGGCGCGGGCTATGGCTACACCTTC
CASSTVGGAGYGYTF
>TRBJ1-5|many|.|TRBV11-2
TGTGCCAGCAGCTTAGGAGAACAGCCCCAGCATTTT
CASSLGEQPQHF
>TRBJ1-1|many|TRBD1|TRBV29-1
TGCAGCGTTCAACAGGGGGTAGGGACTGAAGCTTTCTTT
CSVQQGVGTEAFF
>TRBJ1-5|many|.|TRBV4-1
TGCGCCAGCAGCCAAGAGGGGGGTCGGCAGCCCCAGCATTTT
CASSQEGGRQPQHF
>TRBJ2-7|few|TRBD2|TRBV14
TGTGCCAGCAGCCGCATACTAGCGGGAAATACCTACGAGCAGTACTTC
CASSRILAGNTYEQYF
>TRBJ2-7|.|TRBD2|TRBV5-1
TGCGCCAGCAGCTTGGATCTAGCGGGAGAGCGCGAGCAGTACTTC
CASSLDLAGEREQYF
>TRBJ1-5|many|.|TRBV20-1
TGCAGTGCTAGTAGGGGGGCGGGTAGCAATCAGCCCCAGCATTTT
CSASRGAGSNQPQHF
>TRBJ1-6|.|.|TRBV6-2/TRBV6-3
TGTGCCAGCAGCATTGGACTTAATTCACCCCTCCACTTT
CASSIGLNSPLHF
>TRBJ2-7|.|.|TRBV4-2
TGTGCCAGCAGCCCCGGCCTTCGAGGTCCCTACGAGCAGTACTTC
CASSPGLRGPYEQYF
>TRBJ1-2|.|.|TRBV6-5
TGTGCCAGCAGTTTCCGGGGGAAGCACGGCTACATCTTC
CASSFRGKHGYIF
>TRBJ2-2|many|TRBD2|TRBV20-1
TGCAGTGCTCGGGGGACTACCGCCGGGGAGCTGGTTTTT
CSARGTTAGELVF
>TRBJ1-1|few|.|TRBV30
TGTGCCTGGAGTCCCCGGGGAGGATTCAGCACTGAAGCTTTCTTT
CAWSPRGGFSTEAFF
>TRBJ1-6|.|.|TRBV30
TGTGCCTGGAGCGTCGGCAGGGTAAGGGGCCCCCTCCACTTT
CAWSVGRVRGPLHF
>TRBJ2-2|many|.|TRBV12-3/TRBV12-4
TGTGCCAGCAGCCGACCTGCGACCGGGGAGCTGTTTTTT
CASSRPATGELFF
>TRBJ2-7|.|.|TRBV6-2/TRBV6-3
TGTGCCAGCAGCTCAGTACCGGGACGGGTCTCCTACGAGCAGTACTTC
CASSSVPGRVSYEQYF
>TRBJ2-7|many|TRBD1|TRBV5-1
TGCGCCAGCAGCCTAGGACAGGGCAGCGACGAGCAGTACTTC
CASSLGQGSDEQYF
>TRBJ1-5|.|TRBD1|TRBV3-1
TGTGCCAGCAGCGTAGGACAGGCGAATCAGCCCCAGCATTTT
CASSVGQANQPQHF
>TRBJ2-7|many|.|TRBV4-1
TGCGCCAGCAGCCAAGATGGACTATTCAACTCCTACGAGCAGTACTTC
CASSQDGLFNSYEQYF
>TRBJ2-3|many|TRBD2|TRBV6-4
TGTGCCAGCAGTGACGGAGCGGGAGACACAGATACGCAGTATTTT
CASSDGAGDTDTQYF
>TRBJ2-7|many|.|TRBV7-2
TGTGCCAGCACCGACAGAGAACTCAACTACGAGCAGTACTTC
CASTDRELNYEQYF
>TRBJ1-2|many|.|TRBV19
TGTGCCAGTAGTTATGGACAGCTCCGGTCTAACTATGGCTACACCTTC
CASSYGQLRSNYGYTF
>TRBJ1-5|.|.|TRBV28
TGTGCCAGCCGAACAACTTTGGGCTATAGCAATCAGCCCCAGCATTTT
CASRTTLGYSNQPQHF
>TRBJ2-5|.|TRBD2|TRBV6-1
TGTGCCAGCAGTGAAGGCGGGGGGGGTGAGACCCAGTACTTC
CASSEGGGGETQYF
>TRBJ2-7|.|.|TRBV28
TGTGCCAGCAGTGTTAGCGGTTCCCTCCGGTACGAGCAGTACTTC
CASSVSGSLRYEQYF
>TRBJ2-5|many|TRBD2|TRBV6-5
TGTGCCAGCAGTCTTCTCGGACTAGCGGGAGGCGCGGAGGAGACCCAGTACTTC
CASSLLGLAGGAEETQYF
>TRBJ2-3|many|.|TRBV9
TGTGCCAGCACGGGTACAGATACGCAGTATTTT
CASTGTDTQYF
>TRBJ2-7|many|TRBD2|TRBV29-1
TGCAGCGTTGAAATAGGGCGGACTAGCTCCTACGAGCAGTACTTC
CSVEIGRTSSYEQYF
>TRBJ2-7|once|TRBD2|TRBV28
TGTGCCAGCAGTGAACTAGCGGGAGGAAGTATGTACGAGCAGTACTTC
CASSELAGGSMYEQYF
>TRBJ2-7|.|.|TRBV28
TGTGCCAGCCTGAAACCTATGGGACGGCTCGGGGAGCAGTACTTC
CASLKPMGRLGEQYF
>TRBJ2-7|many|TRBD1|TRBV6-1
TGTGCCAGCAGACCACCCGGGACAGGCGCCTACGAGCAGTACTTC
CASRPPGTGAYEQYF
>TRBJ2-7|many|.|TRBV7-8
TGTGCCAGCAGCCAGCGGACCCGTTCCTACGAGCAGTACTTC
CASSQRTRSYEQYF
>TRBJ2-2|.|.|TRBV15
TGTGCCACCAGCAGAGACACAACCATGAACACCGGGGAGCTGTTTTTT
CATSRDTTMNTGELFF
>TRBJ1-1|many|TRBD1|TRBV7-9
TGTGCCAGCAGCCCAGGGACAGGGACGAACACTGAAGCTTTCTTT
CASSPGTGTNTEAFF
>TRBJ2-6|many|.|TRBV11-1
TGTGCCAGCAGCTTAGAGGGCAGGGCCGGGGCCAACGTCCTGACTTTC
CASSLEGRAGANVLTF
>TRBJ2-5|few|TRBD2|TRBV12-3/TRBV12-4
TGTGCCAGTAGCGGGAGTTCTCAAGAGACCCAGTACTTC
CASSGSSQETQYF
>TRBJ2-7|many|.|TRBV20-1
TGCAGTGCTCCGTTCTCCGGGACCGACCTTTCCGAGCAGTACTTC
CSAPFSGTDLSEQYF